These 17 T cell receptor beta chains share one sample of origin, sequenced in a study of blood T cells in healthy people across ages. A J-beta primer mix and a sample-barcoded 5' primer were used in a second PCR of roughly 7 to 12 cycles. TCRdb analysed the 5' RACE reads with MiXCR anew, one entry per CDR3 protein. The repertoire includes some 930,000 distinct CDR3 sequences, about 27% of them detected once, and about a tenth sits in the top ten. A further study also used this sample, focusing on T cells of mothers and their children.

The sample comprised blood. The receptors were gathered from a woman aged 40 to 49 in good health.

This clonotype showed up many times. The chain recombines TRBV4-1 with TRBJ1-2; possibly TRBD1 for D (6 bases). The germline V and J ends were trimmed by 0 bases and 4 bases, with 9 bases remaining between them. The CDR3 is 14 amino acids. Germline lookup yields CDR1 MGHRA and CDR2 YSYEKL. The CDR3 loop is CASSQDRGVYGYTF. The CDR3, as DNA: TGCGCCAGCAGCCAAGACAGGGGTGTCTATGGCTACACCTTC.

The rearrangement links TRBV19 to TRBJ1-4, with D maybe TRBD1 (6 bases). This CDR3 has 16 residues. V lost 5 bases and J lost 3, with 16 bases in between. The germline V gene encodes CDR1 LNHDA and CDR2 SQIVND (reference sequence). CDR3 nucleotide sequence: TGTGCCAGTAGTCCCGATTGGGGGCCTTCTAATGAAAAACTGTTTTTT. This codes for CASSPDWGPSNEKLFF.

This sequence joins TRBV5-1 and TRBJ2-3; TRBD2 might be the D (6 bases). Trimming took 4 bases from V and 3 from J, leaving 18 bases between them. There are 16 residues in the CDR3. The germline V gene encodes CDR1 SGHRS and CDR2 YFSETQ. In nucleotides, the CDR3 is TGCGCCAGCAGCCGTGCCTCTCCGGGGGAAACAGATACGCAGTATTTT. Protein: CASSRASPGETDTQYF.

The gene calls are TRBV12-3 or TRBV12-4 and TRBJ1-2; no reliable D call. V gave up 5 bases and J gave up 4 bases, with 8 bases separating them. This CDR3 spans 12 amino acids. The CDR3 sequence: CASSGDRYGYTF. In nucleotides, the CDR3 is TGTGCCAGCAGTGGGGATCGCTATGGCTACACCTTC.

This CDR3 is CASRGTPAYEQYF. The CDR3 nucleotides are TGTGCCAGCAGGGGGACACCAGCCTACGAGCAGTACTTC. This sequence joins TRBV28 and TRBJ2-7; the D gene is possibly TRBD1 (6 bases). The CDR3 extends over 13 amino acids. The V end lost 6 bases, the J end lost 2 bases, and 11 bases lay between the germline ends. Germline V gene lookup returns CDR1 MDHEN and CDR2 SYDVKM.

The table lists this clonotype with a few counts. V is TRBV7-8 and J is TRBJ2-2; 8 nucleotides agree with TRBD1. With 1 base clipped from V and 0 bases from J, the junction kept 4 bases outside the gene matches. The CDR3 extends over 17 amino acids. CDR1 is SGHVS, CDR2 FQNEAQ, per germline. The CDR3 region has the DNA TGTGCCAGCAGCTTAGACCCAGGGGGCTCGAACACCGGGGAGCTGTTTTTT. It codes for CASSLDPGGSNTGELFF.

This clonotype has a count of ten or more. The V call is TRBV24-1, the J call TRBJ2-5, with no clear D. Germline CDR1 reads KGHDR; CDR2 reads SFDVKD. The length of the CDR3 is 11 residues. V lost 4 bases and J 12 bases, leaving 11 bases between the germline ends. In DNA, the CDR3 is TGTGCCACCAGTGACACGGCTAGAGAGTACTTC. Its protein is CATSDTAREYF.

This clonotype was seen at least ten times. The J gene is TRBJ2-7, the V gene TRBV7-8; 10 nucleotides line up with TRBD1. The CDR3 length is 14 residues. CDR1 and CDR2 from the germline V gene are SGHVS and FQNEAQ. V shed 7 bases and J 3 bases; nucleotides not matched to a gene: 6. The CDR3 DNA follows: TGTGCCAGCAACAGACAGGGGGCGAACTACGAGCAGTACTTC. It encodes CASNRQGANYEQYF.

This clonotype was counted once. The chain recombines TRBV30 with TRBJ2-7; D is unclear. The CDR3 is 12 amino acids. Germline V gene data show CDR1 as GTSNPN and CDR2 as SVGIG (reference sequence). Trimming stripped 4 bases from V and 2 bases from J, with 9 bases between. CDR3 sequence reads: CAWNAGTYEQYF. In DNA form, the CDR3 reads TGTGCCTGGAATGCAGGTACCTACGAGCAGTACTTC.

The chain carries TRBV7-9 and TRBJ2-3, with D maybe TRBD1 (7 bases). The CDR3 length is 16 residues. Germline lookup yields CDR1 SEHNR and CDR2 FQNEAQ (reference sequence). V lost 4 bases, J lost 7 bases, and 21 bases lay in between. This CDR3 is CASSSTGSRLEHTQYF. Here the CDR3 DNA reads TGTGCCAGCAGCTCGACAGGGAGCCGACTAGAACATACGCAGTATTTT.

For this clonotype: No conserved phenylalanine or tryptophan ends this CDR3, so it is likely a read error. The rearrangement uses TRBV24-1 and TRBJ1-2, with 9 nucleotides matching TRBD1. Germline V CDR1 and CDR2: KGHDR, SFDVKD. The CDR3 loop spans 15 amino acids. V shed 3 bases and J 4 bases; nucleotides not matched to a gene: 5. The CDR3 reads CATSDPGQGIYGYTC. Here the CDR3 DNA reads TGTGCCACCAGTGATCCGGGACAGGGTATCTATGGCTACACCTGC.

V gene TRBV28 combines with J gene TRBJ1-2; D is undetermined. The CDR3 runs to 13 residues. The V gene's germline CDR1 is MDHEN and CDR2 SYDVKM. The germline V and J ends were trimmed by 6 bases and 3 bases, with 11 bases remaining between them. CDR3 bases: TGTGCCAGCAGACTTCGGGGTGACTATGGCTACACCTTC. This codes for CASRLRGDYGYTF.

CDR3 sequence (DNA): TGTGCCACCAGCAGAGATCCGGGCAGCTCCTACGAGCAGTACTTC. Protein sequence: CATSRDPGSSYEQYF. The chain links TRBV15 to TRBJ2-7; D gene uncertain. Trimming shortened V by 0 bases and J by 0 bases, and 9 bases separated the two germline ends. Germline CDR1 and CDR2: LNHNV and YYDKDF (reference sequence). CDR3 length equals 15 residues.

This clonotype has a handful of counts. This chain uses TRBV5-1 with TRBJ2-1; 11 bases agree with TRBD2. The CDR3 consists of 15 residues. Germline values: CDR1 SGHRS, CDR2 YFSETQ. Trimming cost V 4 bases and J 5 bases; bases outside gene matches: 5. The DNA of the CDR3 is TGCGCCAGCAGCCACGGGACTAGCGGTGACAATGAGCAGTTCTTC. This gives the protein CASSHGTSGDNEQFF.

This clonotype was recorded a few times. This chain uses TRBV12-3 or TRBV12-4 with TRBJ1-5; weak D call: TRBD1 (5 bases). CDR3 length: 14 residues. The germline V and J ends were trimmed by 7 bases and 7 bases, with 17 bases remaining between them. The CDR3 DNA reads TGTGCCAGCACAAAAGGGCAGGGTCGCCAGCCCCAGCATTTT. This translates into CASTKGQGRQPQHF.

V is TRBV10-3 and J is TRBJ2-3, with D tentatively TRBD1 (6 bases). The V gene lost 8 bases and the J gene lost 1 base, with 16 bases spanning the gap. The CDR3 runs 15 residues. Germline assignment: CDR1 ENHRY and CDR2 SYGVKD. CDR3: CAIAGTPVGTDTQYF. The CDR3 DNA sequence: TGTGCCATCGCCGGGACACCTGTCGGCACAGATACGCAGTATTTT.

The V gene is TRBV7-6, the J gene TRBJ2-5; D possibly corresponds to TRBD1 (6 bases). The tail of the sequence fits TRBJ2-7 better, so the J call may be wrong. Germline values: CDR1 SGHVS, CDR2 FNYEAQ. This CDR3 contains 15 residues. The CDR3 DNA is TGTGCCAGCAGCCAGGGGAGACAGGTGGCGTACGAGCAGTACTTC. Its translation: CASSQGRQVAYEQYF.